This T cell receptor beta chain was sequenced in a study of cytomegalovirus exposure and HLA in healthy donors (dated by TCRdb to the late 2010s). For context, the study as a whole: An earlier analysis of a few hundred of the donors reported under 300 Gb of sequence data and about 120 million unique TCR beta sequences obtained from some 170 million T cells. Using immunosequencing, the study profiled T cell repertoires from approximately 700 subjects and related those repertoires to cytomegalovirus serostatus. To predict cytomegalovirus infection status, the study brought together high-throughput TCR immunosequencing, statistical association of individual TCRs with disease status, and machine learning. All discovery cohort repertoires had been generated using a single sequencing platform. On average, roughly 200,000 unique TCR beta nucleotide sequences were sequenced per donor among some 430 genotyped donors of the cohort, with around 19% of those sequences being non-productive. Typing coverage differed by locus: A, B, C, DRB1 and DQB1 were typed in roughly 620-640 donors, DQA1 in about 510, DPA1 in roughly 590, and DPB1 in 400 to 490. In a later genetic analysis, genome-wide SNP genotypes for about 55% of the roughly 700 donors were used, and that subset was treated as a discovery cohort. Class I and class II HLA loci were covered by the typing at four-digit resolution. The study aimed to test whether cataloging public T cell receptors could reveal signatures of past pathogen exposure. Rather than using new phenotypic data, the later analysis identified candidate immune exposures from TCR beta sequences and from how often those sequences occurred across donors. Roughly five DR-DQ haplotypes were handled as single units for association and clustering because linkage in the cohort was strong. A separate validation cohort of roughly 130 different subjects was used in addition to the roughly 640-subject first cohort. Of the roughly 430 genotyped donors, about 80% fell in the genetic ancestry cluster associated with self-reported Caucasian donors. Roughly 300 gigabases of sequencing data and approximately 92 million unique TCR sequences made up an early release that covered roughly 670 HLA-typed donors. Donor age, sex, ethnicity and CMV serostatus were compiled alongside the repertoire data. An earlier analysis of 587 of the donors applied high-throughput TCR beta sequencing to assess whether each TCR beta V gene segment acted as functional or pseudogenic. A later analysis re-examined previously published TCR beta repertoires from roughly 650 donors and added high-resolution HLA genotyping to investigate patterns of TCR occurrence.

The cohort was made up of approximately 670 healthy bone marrow donors. Cohort members were all nominally healthy when sampled, although unrecorded immune exposures were likely present. The donor was CMV seronegative and belonged to the group of under 400 seronegative cohort members. Every donor gave a peripheral blood sample, and the peripheral blood mononuclear cells from that sample were used for TCR beta sequencing. The Qiagen DNeasy Blood Extraction Kit was used to extract genomic DNA from the blood cell samples. A note on this clone: Its binding antigen is unknown.

Study-wide findings and limitations: In the study, 150 to 200 TCR beta chains were listed as associated with cytomegalovirus. For the cohort, immune exposure information was limited to CMV serostatus. In a later analysis, several top co-occurrence clusters were reported to appear linked to parvovirus B19, influenza, CMV and Epstein-Barr virus. A further reported finding was that TCR beta sequences accurately predicted the HLA-A and HLA-B alleles for most subjects in the first cohort. Assigning TCR associations to individual alleles was difficult when HLA alleles, especially DR and DQ, strongly co-occurred. Linkage disequilibrium might explain the correlated functional status among segregating V segments, but an unknown experimental factor could not be ruled out. Some IMGT-functional V segments, including TRBV6-2 and TRBV6-3, could not be distinguished by the 87-base-pair reads and were therefore excluded. The classifier was reported to diagnose cytomegalovirus status with high specificity and sensitivity in both the original and validation cohorts. Roughly uniform sequencing depth across donors was assumed in presence/absence analyses, although this assumption may not hold. The authors suggested that the approach could potentially be extended to other disease states and immunological phenotypes. Compared with the 666-donor mean, donors in an Asian-associated ancestry cluster had fewer N-insertions in productive TCRs, according to a later genetic analysis. Because HLA typing was unavailable for some donors at each locus, only the typed subset was used in association tests. At a false discovery rate of 0.05, a later analysis linked under 20,000 TCR beta sequences to specific HLA alleles. Three of the identified cytomegalovirus-associated TCR beta chains were confirmed in vitro to be specific for cytomegalovirus antigens. In an earlier analysis of over 550 of the donors, most TCR beta V segments were observed in productive rearrangements about 87% or about 30% of the time, broadly matching IMGT annotations. While some public TCRs were present in many individuals, most TCR sequences turned up only very rarely across donors. In a later analysis, TCR association rates were found to vary across HLA loci, with the most associated TCRs seen for DRB1 alleles and the fewest for HLA-C alleles. A cluster of highly shared sequence variants was judged likely to be a technical artifact of the sequencing pipeline. Because counts were too low, roughly 16 rarely observed V segments, including chromosome 9 orphons, were excluded from the earlier analysis of under 650 of the donors. This cohort had only TCR beta chains sequenced, and the lack of alpha or paired-chain data limited which features could be detected. A later analysis found that most CMV-associated TCR beta chains appeared HLA-restricted, with HLA associations seemingly driven largely by CMV exposure. In a later genetic analysis, a missense DCLRE1C variant was associated with V-gene and J-gene trimming of TCR beta chains, and the association was replicated in an independent cohort. In a later analysis, HLA-associated TCR beta chains were found to be more clonally expanded and to have lower generation probabilities than equally common non-associated chains.

The library was produced with the immunoSEQ multiplex PCR assay. For the multiplex PCR, a mixture combining 60 forward primers for TCR Vbeta segments and 13 reverse primers for TCR Jbeta segments was used. A multiplex PCR assay on genomic DNA amplified the CDR3 region of rearranged TCR beta genes. The amplified TCR beta libraries were sequenced on the Illumina HiSeq System as 87-base-pair reads. Concerning the study's data processing: A later analysis counted about 80 million unique TCR beta chains across the 550 to 800 repertoires, and roughly 9.9 million of these chains were shared by at least two donors. To remove PCR and sequencing errors, raw reads were error-corrected and collapsed into unique sequences using a nearest-neighbor algorithm that merged closely related sequences. Alignment of CDR3 sequences to IMGT reference sequences was used to assign V, D and J gene segments. For a sequence to be retained, at least a six-nucleotide match to both a V gene segment and a J gene segment was required. A rearrangement counted as productive if the CDR3 had no stop codons and remained in frame with V and J, and every other rearrangement counted as non-productive. CDR3 was defined according to IMGT convention as the region running from the second conserved V-encoded cysteine to the conserved J-encoded phenylalanine. The earlier analysis of about 530 of the donors excluded any sequence lacking an unambiguous match to a single V gene segment. An earlier analysis of almost 600 of the donors classified V segments as functional when productive rearrangements were above 56.7% and as segregating when the standard deviation between donors was above 5%. A statistical classification framework was built to diagnose cytomegalovirus status from the catalog of TCR beta chain sequences. A later analysis assigned V and J genes by comparing TCR nucleotide sequences with IMGT/GENE-DB human TR gene sequences. The TCRdist pipeline was used in a later analysis to assign CDR3 sequences and most-parsimonious VDJ recombination scenarios. In a later analysis, every TCR beta chain was defined by the combination of its CDR3 amino acid sequence and its V-gene family, and reads without a unique V-gene family were dropped. In a later analysis, 500 to 650 highly shared, low-generation-probability nucleotide sequences were removed to address suspected cross-contamination and a sequencing artifact. For each public chain, a later analysis derived a clonal expansion index from normalized ranks of inferred template counts within each repertoire. In a later analysis, generation probabilities were computed using a VDJ recombination model fitted to out-of-frame rearrangements, and the results were checked against IGoR. In a later analysis, hypergeometric tests were used to score TCR-TCR, TCR-HLA and TCR-CMV co-occurrence, with a repertoire-size bias correction applied to TCR pairs. A later analysis estimated false discovery rates by permuting HLA or CMV assignments 20 times. In a later analysis, co-occurring TCRs were grouped with DBSCAN, and TCRdist sequence similarity was added when clustering was performed within HLA-allele-positive subsets. Repertoires with fewer than 30,000 or more than 120,000 public chains, plus five repertoires with anomalous nucleotide sharing, were excluded from co-occurrence clustering. TCRdb re-hosts the immuneACCESS table, in-frame sequences only. Its copies lack some clones; in the studies checked, an unresolved V gene accounts for under half of them, and the cause for the rest is not known. The V and J calls and clone size are taken from that table; D and trimming were inferred from the DNA. This specimen's table enumerates around 60,000 clones. Of the sample, 3.5% to 4% falls within the top ten clones.

The CDR3 runs 16 residues from the cysteine to the phenylalanine. Just CDR3 DNA is preserved here, 48 bases in frame from base 1. Per the germline V gene, WSHSY is the CDR1 and SAAADI is the CDR2. The junction shows trimming of 7 bases on V and 2 bases on J, plus 21 bases between the germline ends. The clonotype was recovered from a young woman in good health and CMV-seronegative. Sequences were obtained from PBMCs. The rearranged segments are TRBV10-2 and TRBJ2-7; the D segment could be TRBD1, given 6 matching bases. The sequenced DNA is TGCGCCAGCACTCACTCCGGGACAACTTACACCTACGAGCAGTACTTC. Its translation reads: CASTHSGTTYTYEQYF.